What follows are 21 T cell receptor delta chains derived from one specimen sequenced in a study of gamma-delta chains in newborns, infants, children. TCRdb fed the reads to CATT. The table lists around 10,000 delta-chain clones, around 8.2% of them singletons. Sequencing was done on a sample of blood. The source of these receptors is a child who was a newborn, infant or young child, either healthy, febrile or measles-vaccinated (not recorded which).

On this clone itself: A much bigger clone sits one base away, suggesting this may be a read error. Within the sample, other DNA sequences also encode this same CDR3. The J gene is TRDJ1, the V gene TRDV2, with 8 bases matching TRDD3. Unmatched junction bases numbered 12, after V lost 7 bases and J lost 3 bases. Germline lookup yields CDR1 GEAIGNYY and CDR2 EKD. The CDR3 sequence is 15 residues long. Here the CDR3 reads CACDSVGIRADKLIF. The CDR3 bases are TGTGCCTGCGACTCCGTTGGGATACGGGCCGATAAACTCATCTTT.

This clone is medium-sized (0.01 to 0.1%) within its sample. This CDR3 reads CACDTVGDHLTAQLFF. The CDR3 bases are TGTGCCTGTGACACCGTGGGGGACCATTTGACAGCACAACTCTTCTTT. J is TRDJ2 and V is TRDV2, with 7 bases lining up with TRDD3. Germline V gene data show CDR1 as GEAIGNYY and CDR2 as EKD. The CDR3 totals 16 residues. Trimming took 0 bases from V and 1 from J; bases not matched to a gene: 4.

In its sample, this clone was seen a few times. At one of its ends the junction is not consistent with the germline gene, which may arise from a read error. Other nucleotide sequences from this sample produce the same CDR3. The chain employs TRDV2 and TRDJ3; 8 bases align to TRDD3. The CDR3 contains 18 residues. Germline V CDR1 and CDR2: GEAIGNYY, EKD. This CDR3 reads CACDQVRGITWDTRQMFF. Here the CDR3 DNA reads TGCGCCTGTGATCAAGTCCGGGGGATAACCTGGGACACCCGACAGATGTTTTTC.

This clone was detected only a few times. A read error is the likely source, as a far larger clone sits one nucleotide away. The rearrangement joins TRDV2 to TRDJ1; 9 bases are a match to TRDD3. Germline V gene sequence: CDR1 GEAIGNYY, CDR2 EKD. V lost 5 bases to trimming and J lost 0 bases; unmatched junction nucleotides: 6. The CDR3 spans 15 residues. CDR3 coding DNA: TGTGCCTGTGGTTCGTTGGGGGATAACACCGATAAACTCATCTTT. It encodes CACGSLGDNTDKLIF.

This clone was observed a handful of times. The V gene is TRDV2, the J gene TRDJ2; 11 positions agree with TRDD3. Per the germline V gene, CDR1 is GEAIGNYY and CDR2 is EKD. Trimming removed 3 bases from V and 0 bases from J; junction bases left unmatched: 5. The CDR3 contains 17 residues. The DNA of the CDR3 is TGTGCCTGTGACCCCTGGGGGATACCCGCTTTGACAGCACAACTCTTCTTT. Its translation is CACDPWGIPALTAQLFF.

Turning to this clone: Other DNA sequences in the same sample also yield this CDR3. V and J are TRDV2 and TRDJ3; 8 nucleotides line up with TRDD3. Per the germline V gene, CDR1 is GEAIGNYY and CDR2 is EKD. The junction had 4 bases not matched to a gene; V was cut back by 1 base and J by 0 bases. There are 18 residues in the CDR3. CDR3 amino acids: CACDTGDTLSWDTRQMFF. CDR3 nucleotides: TGTGCCTGTGACACTGGGGATACCCTCTCCTGGGACACCCGACAGATGTTTTTC.

This clone was picked up a small number of times. The chain employs TRDV3 and TRDJ1; 10 nucleotides agree with TRDD3. Losses at the gene ends were 4 bases for V and 0 bases for J; bases not matched to a gene: 17. The CDR3 consists of 18 residues. Looked up from germline, CDR1 is TVYSNPD and CDR2 is GDNSRS (reference sequence). The CDR3 region has the DNA TGTGCCTCAGCTAAGGGAACTGGGGGATCTCTGGACACCGATAAACTCATCTTT. Amino acids: CASAKGTGGSLDTDKLIF.

In its sample, this clone ranks as medium-sized. J is TRDJ1 and V is TRDV2, with a weak D call TRDD3 (6 bases). Germline CDR1 reads GEAIGNYY; CDR2 reads EKD. V was trimmed by 0 bases and J by 7 bases, leaving 20 bases between them. The CDR3 runs to 16 residues. The CDR3 region is CACDTVKKKDWAKLIF. CDR3 DNA: TGTGCCTGTGACACCGTAAAGAAAAAAGACTGGGCTAAACTCATCTTT.

The table lists this clone with a few counts. The rearrangement joins TRAV29/DV5 to TRDJ1; 11 bases fit TRDD3. V was clipped by 1 base and J by 0 bases; unmatched bases: 29. The germline V gene has CDR1 NSMFDY and CDR2 ISSIKDK. This CDR3 comprises 24 residues. The CDR3 nucleotides are TGTGCAGCAAGCATGCTTCCCATTCCCCCATTTACTTGGGGGATACGTCCTTACACCGATAAACTCATCTTT. This gives the protein CAASMLPIPPFTWGIRPYTDKLIF. The entire variable domain, with the rest obtained from reference TRAV29/DV5 and TRDJ1, is as follows: DQQVKQNSPSLSVQEGRISILNCDYTNSMFDYFLWYKKYPAEGPTFLISISSIKDKNEDGRFTVFLNKSAKHLSLHIVPSQPGDSAVYFCAASMLPIPPFTWGIRPYTDKLIFGKGTRVTVEP.

In its sample, this clone ranks as large. In the same sample, other DNA sequences code for this CDR3. The genes are TRDV2 and TRDJ1; D possibly corresponds to TRDD3 (6 bases). The CDR3 is 14 amino acids. V shed 4 bases and J shed 2 bases, with 13 bases lying between them. CDR1 is GEAIGNYY, CDR2 EKD, per germline. CDR3 protein: CACDPVLGTDKLIF. Written as DNA, the CDR3 is TGTGCCTGTGATCCTGTACTGGGAACCGATAAACTCATCTTT.

This clone was counted a few times. V and J are TRDV2 and TRDJ1; 8 positions agree with TRDD3. Germline V gene data show CDR1 as GEAIGNYY and CDR2 as EKD. The V and J ends lost 1 base and 2 bases, in that order; junction bases with no gene match: 5. The CDR3 is made up of 15 amino acids. CDR3 coding DNA: TGTGCCTGTGACACAGGTACTGGGGGTACCGATAAACTCATCTTT. Translated, it gives CACDTGTGGTDKLIF.

The chain is built from TRDV2 and TRDJ1, with 8 bases that match TRDD3. This CDR3 region has 20 residues. Germline CDR1 and CDR2: GEAIGNYY and EKD. V dropped 0 bases and J dropped 0; count of bases not matched to a gene: 17. The CDR3 loop is CACDTVGSLLGGPYTDKLIF. The DNA of the CDR3 is TGTGCCTGTGACACCGTGGGGTCTTTACTGGGGGGCCCGTACACCGATAAACTCATCTTT.

This clone was observed once. Relative to the germline gene, one junction end is altered; a read error may explain this. The chain recombines TRDV2 with TRDJ3; 12 positions agree with TRDD3. Germline-derived CDR1 and CDR2 are GEAIGNYY and EKD. The CDR3 loop spans 20 amino acids. The CDR3 DNA reads as TGTGCCTGTGACACCGCCACTGGGGGATACAAGTCCTGTGACACCCGACAGATGTTTTTC. It specifies CACDTATGGYKSCDTRQMFF.

This clone appeared a few times. The CDR3: CALGYPNLTAQLFF. In DNA, the CDR3 is TGTGCTCTGGGATACCCGAATTTGACAGCACAACTCTTCTTT. The chain employs TRDV1 and TRDJ2; TRDD3 aligns across 7 bases. The CDR3 is made up of 14 amino acids. V dropped 9 bases and J dropped 1; count of bases not matched to a gene: 5. Germline CDR1 reads TSWWSYY; CDR2 reads QGS.

By sample fraction, this clone is medium-sized (0.01 to 0.1%). The chain links TRDV2 to TRDJ1; 12 bases match TRDD3. Per the germline V gene, CDR1 is GEAIGNYY and CDR2 is EKD. The CDR3 runs to 17 residues. Trimming cost V 3 bases and J 4 bases; bases outside gene matches: 11. CDR3: CACDPVLGDTLSDKLIF. CDR3 nucleotide sequence: TGTGCCTGTGACCCCGTACTGGGGGATACCCTCAGCGATAAACTCATCTTT.

This clone rates as medium-sized. Other DNA sequences in this specimen translate into the identical CDR3. The rearrangement uses TRDV2 and TRDJ3; 11 bases match TRDD3. Germline V gene lookup returns CDR1 GEAIGNYY and CDR2 EKD. The CDR3 length is 19 residues. V dropped 0 bases and J dropped 0; count of bases not matched to a gene: 3. The CDR3 spells CACDTLGDTGSWDTRQMFF. The DNA of the CDR3 is TGTGCCTGTGACACCCTGGGGGATACAGGCTCCTGGGACACCCGACAGATGTTTTTC.

J is TRDJ1 and V is TRDV2, with 12 bases fitting TRDD3. Trimming took 3 bases from V and 3 from J; bases not matched to a gene: 7. CDR1 is GEAIGNYY and CDR2 is EKD in the germline V gene. The CDR3 has 16 amino acids. In DNA, the CDR3 is TGTGCCTGTGACTCCGTACTGGGGGATACCGCCGATAAACTCATCTTT. The encoded protein is CACDSVLGDTADKLIF.

This clone has just a few counts. The sample carries other DNA sequences with the same CDR3. J is TRDJ1 and V is TRDV2; 10 bases map to TRDD3. The CDR3 is made up of 17 amino acids. Germline values: CDR1 GEAIGNYY, CDR2 EKD. The V and J ends lost 1 base and 0 bases, in that order; junction bases with no gene match: 7. The CDR3 sequence is CACDTITGGSYTDKLIF. The CDR3 DNA reads TGTGCCTGTGACACTATCACTGGGGGATCCTACACCGATAAACTCATCTTT.

Comments on this clone: A much larger clone is a single base away; this may be a read error. The CDR3 region is CACDPLGVLGDAVNTDKLIF. In nucleotides, the CDR3 is TGTGCCTGTGACCCACTCGGCGTACTGGGGGATGCGGTCAACACCGATAAACTCATCTTT. The chain combines TRDV2 with TRDJ1, with 10 bases matching TRDD3. The CDR3 covers 20 residues. V lost 3 bases to trimming and J lost 0 bases; unmatched junction nucleotides: 18. The germline V gene has CDR1 GEAIGNYY and CDR2 EKD.

This clone has a handful of counts. One end of the junction is discordant with germline, which a read error may explain. This rearrangement joins TRDV2 to TRDJ3; 13 nucleotides align to TRDD3. In germline, CDR1 is GEAIGNYY, CDR2 EKD. The CDR3 is 21 amino acids. The CDR3 spells CACDTLLGDTRGSWDTRQMFF. DNA of the CDR3: TGTGCATGTGACACCTTACTGGGGGATACGCGGGGCTCCTGGGACACCCGACAGATGTTTTTC.

Notes on this clone: TCRdb records a much larger clone's protein for this DNA, with a difference at residue 4 that likely arises from a read error; the protein given is the translation of the DNA. The rearrangement uses TRDV2 and TRDJ3; TRDD3 aligns across 11 bases. V was clipped by 4 bases and J by 2 bases; unmatched bases: 6. The CDR3 sequence is 18 residues long. Per germline, CDR1 GEAIGNYY and CDR2 EKD. CDR3 bases: TGTGCCTGTGAAAAAGTACTGGGGGATACCTGGGACACCCGACAGATGTTTTTC. Protein sequence: CACEKVLGDTWDTRQMFF.